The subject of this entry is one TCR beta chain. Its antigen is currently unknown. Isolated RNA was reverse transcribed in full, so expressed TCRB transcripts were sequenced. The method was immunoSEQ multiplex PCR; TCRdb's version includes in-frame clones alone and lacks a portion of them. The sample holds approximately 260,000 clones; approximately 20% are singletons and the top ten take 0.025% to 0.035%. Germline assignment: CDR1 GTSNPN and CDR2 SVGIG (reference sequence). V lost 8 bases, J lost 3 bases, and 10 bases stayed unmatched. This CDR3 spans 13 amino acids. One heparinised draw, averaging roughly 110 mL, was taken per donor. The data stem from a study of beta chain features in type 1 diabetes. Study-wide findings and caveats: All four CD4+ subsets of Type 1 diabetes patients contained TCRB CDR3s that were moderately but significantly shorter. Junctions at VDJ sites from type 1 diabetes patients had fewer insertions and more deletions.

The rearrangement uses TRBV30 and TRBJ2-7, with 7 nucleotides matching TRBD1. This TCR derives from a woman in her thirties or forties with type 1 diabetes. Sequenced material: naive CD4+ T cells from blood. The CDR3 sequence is CAGAGTAYYEQYF. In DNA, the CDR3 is TGTGCCGGGGCTGGGACAGCGTACTACGAGCAGTACTTC.